The present entry profiles one TCR beta chain with its context. The antigen remains undetermined. The sample belongs to a study of identical twins. The germline CDR1 and CDR2 sequences are MNHEY and SVGAGI. The CDR3 consists of 15 residues. Trimming took 0 bases from V and 3 from J, leaving 9 bases between them. Study-level results: Conclusions rested on cross-sectional statistics rather than following the same donors. For out-of-frame alpha sequences shared by twins, low generation probability was in excess. Excess sharing between twins was weaker in beta out-of-frame sequences.

Unique molecular identifiers were present on the cDNA, which also gained a universal primer site by template switching. TCRdb re-called the 5' RACE reads through MiXCR, storing one row per CDR3 protein. The data hold 450,000 to 500,000 distinct CDR3 sequences, with roughly an eighth observed a single time. These data are also associated with another study on yellow fever vaccine responses in identical twins.

The sequence was collected from a woman between 18 and 29 years old in good health. The chain couples TRBV6-5 to TRBJ2-4; D not certain. Sequences were obtained from CD4+ T cells sorted from blood. CDR3 bases: TGTGCCAGCAGTTACTCGACGTTGGGCAAAAACATTCAGTACTTC. This translates into CASSYSTLGKNIQYF.